This T cell receptor beta chain emerged from a study of PD-1 blockade in classical Hodgkin lymphoma. Study-wide findings and caveats: Repertoire differences lack defined causes, possibly disease activity or prior therapy.

All the patients suffered relapse after autologous stem cell transplantation, and brentuximab vedotin exposure differed. Complete response, partial response or progressive disease was each patient's best response. Sequenced by immunoSEQ multiplex PCR; TCRdb stores in-frame clones only, minus some. The repertoire includes around 19,000 clones, around four fifths of them detected once, and 40% sits in the top ten. For this clone: The antigen is not known.

The germline V gene has CDR1 KGHSH and CDR2 LQKENI. The CDR3 covers 17 residues. Deletions cut 3 bases from V and 0 bases from J, with 12 bases between. The TCR comes from a human donor with classical Hodgkin lymphoma. The sample in question was peripheral blood mononuclear cells (PBMCs), obtained before the second cycle of nivolumab. J is TRBJ2-6 and V is TRBV18; the D gene is possibly TRBD2 (6 bases). The CDR3 region is CASSPPGTFSGANVLTF. The CDR3 DNA reads TGTGCCAGCTCACCGCCAGGGACTTTCTCTGGGGCCAACGTCCTGACTTTC. Complete variable domain (other parts from reference TRBV18 and TRBJ2-6): NAGVMQNPRHLVRRRGQEARLRCSPMKGHSHVYWYRQLPEEGLKFMVYLQKENIIDESGMPKERFSAEFPKEGPSILRIQQVVRGDSAAYFCASSPPGTFSGANVLTFGAGSRLTVL.